This T cell receptor beta chain came from a study of blood T cell repertoires in COVID-19. Across the study: T cells, B-cell-depleted T cells, or PBMCs supplied cDNA or gDNA.

The CDR3 is made up of 12 amino acids. Trimming stripped 7 bases from V and 4 bases from J, with 8 bases between. Assay used: immunoSEQ multiplex PCR; TCRdb lists only in-frame clones, some missing. This sample has over 150,000 clones, with 85% to 90% found just once. Source material: peripheral blood. The clonotype comes from a middle-aged man with active or convalescent COVID-19. The chain has TRBV12-3 or TRBV12-4 and TRBJ1-3; the D is unclear. CDR3 in amino acids: CASTFSGNTIYF. For the CDR3, the DNA is TGTGCCAGCACCTTCTCCGGAAACACCATATATTTT.